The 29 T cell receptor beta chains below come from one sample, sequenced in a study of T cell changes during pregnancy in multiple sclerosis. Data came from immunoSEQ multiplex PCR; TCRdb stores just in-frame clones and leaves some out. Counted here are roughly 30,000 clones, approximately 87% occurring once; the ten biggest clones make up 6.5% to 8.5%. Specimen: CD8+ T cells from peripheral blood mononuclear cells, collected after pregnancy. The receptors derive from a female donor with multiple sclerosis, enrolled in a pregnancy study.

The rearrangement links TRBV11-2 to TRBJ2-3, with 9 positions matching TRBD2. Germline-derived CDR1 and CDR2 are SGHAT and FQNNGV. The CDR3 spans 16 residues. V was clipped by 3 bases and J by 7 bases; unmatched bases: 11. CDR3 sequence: CASSFIAGAPHHTQYF. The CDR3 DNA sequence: TGTGCCAGCAGCTTTATAGCGGGGGCCCCACATCATACGCAGTATTTT. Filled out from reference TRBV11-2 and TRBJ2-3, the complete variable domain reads EAGVAQSPRYKIIEKRQSVAFWCNPISGHATLYWYQQILGQGPKLLIQFQNNGVVDDSQLPKDRFSAERLKGVDSTLKIQPAKLEDSAVYLCASSFIAGAPHHTQYFGPGTRLTVL.

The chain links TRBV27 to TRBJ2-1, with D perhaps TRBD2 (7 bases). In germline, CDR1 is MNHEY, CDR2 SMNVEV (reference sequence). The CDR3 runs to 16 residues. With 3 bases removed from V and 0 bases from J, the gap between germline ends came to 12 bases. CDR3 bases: TGTGCCAGCAGTTTTGGGGCGGGGGCCTCCTACAATGAGCAGTTCTTC. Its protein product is CASSFGAGASYNEQFF.

CDR3 bases: TGTGCCAGCAGTGAAAGCGGGGGGTACAATGAGCAGTTCTTC. It translates to CASSESGGYNEQFF. This sequence joins TRBV6-1 and TRBJ2-1; 9 bases align to TRBD2. The CDR3 contains 14 residues. V shed 2 bases and J 4 bases; nucleotides not matched to a gene: 0. The V gene's germline CDR1 is MNHNS and CDR2 SASEGT.

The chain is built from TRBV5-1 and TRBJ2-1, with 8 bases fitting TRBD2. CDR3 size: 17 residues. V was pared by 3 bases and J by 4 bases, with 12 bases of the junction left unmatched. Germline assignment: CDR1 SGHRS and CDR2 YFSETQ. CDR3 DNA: TGCGCCAGCAGCTCGTCTGTTGGCGGGGGGCAGTACAATGAGCAGTTCTTC. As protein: CASSSSVGGGQYNEQFF.

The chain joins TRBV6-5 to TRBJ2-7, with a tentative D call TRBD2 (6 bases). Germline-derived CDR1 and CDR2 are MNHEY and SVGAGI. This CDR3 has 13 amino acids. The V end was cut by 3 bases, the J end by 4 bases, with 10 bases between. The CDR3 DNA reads TGTGCCAGCAGTTATGGGGGGAGTTACGAGCAGTACTTC. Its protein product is CASSYGGSYEQYF.

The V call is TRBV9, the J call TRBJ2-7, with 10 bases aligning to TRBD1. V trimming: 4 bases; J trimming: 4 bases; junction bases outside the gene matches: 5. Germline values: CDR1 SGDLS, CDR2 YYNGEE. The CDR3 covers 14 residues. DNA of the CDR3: TGTGCCAGCAGCCCCGGGGGACAGGGGTACGAGCAGTACTTC. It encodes CASSPGGQGYEQYF.

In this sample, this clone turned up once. The CDR3 DNA sequence: TGTGCCAGCAGTCAGTCCCGGGACAGTGAATTATACGAGCAGTACTTC. It yields the protein CASSQSRDSELYEQYF. V is TRBV28 and J is TRBJ2-7; 7 bases agree with TRBD1. The CDR3 length is 16 residues. Germline V gene lookup returns CDR1 MDHEN and CDR2 SYDVKM. V lost 5 bases, J lost 4 bases, and 14 bases stayed unmatched.

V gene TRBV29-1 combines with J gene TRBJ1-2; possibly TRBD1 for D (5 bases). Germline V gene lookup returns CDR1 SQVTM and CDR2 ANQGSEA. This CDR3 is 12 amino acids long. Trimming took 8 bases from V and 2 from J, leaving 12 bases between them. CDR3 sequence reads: CSFLTENYGYTF. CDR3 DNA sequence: TGCAGCTTTTTGACAGAAAACTATGGCTACACCTTC.

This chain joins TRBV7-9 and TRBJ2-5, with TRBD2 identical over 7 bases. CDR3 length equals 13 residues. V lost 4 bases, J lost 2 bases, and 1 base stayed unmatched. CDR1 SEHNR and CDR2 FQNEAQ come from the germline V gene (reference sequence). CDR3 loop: CASSSGGQETQYF. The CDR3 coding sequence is TGTGCCAGCAGCTCCGGGGGGCAAGAGACCCAGTACTTC. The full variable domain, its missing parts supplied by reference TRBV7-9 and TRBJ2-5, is DTGVSQNPRHKITKRGQNVTFRCDPISEHNRLYWYRQTLGQGPEFLTYFQNEAQLEKSRLLSDRFSAERPKGSFSTLEIQRTEQGDSAMYLCASSSGGQETQYFGPGTRLLVL.

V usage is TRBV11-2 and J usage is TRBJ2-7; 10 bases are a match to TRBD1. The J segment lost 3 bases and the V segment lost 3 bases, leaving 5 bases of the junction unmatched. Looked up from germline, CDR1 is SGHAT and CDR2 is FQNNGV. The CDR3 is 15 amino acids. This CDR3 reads CASSFSRDRGYEQYF. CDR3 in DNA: TGTGCCAGCAGCTTTTCGCGGGACAGGGGCTACGAGCAGTACTTC.

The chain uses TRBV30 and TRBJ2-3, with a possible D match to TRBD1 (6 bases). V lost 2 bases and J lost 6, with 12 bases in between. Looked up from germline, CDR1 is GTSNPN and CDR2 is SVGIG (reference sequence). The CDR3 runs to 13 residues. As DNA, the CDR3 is TGTGCCTGGAGTCTTGGGGGCCCGGATACGCAGTATTTT. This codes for CAWSLGGPDTQYF. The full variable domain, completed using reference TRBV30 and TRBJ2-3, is SQTIHQWPATLVQPVGSPLSLECTVEGTSNPNLYWYRQAAGRGLQLLFYSVGIGQISSEVPQNLSASRPQDRQFILSSKKLLLSDSGFYLCAWSLGGPDTQYFGPGTRLTVL.

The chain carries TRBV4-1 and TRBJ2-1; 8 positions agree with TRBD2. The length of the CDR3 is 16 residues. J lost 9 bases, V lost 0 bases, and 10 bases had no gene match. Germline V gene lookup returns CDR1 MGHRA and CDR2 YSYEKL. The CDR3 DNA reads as TGCGCCAGCAGCCAAGATCCGGGGGGGCGGGTAAGTGAGCAGTTCTTC. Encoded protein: CASSQDPGGRVSEQFF.

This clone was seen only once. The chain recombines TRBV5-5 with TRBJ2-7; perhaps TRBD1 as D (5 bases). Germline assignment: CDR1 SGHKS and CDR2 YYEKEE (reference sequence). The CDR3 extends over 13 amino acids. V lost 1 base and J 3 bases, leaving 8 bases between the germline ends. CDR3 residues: CASSLRQHYEQYF. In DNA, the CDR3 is TGTGCCAGCAGCTTGCGACAGCACTACGAGCAGTACTTC.

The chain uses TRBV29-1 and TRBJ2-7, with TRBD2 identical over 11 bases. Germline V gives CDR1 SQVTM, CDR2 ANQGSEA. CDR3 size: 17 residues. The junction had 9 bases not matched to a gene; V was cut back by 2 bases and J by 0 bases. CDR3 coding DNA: TGCAGCGTTGAAAAGTTAGGTAGCGGGGGGGACTCCTACGAGCAGTACTTC. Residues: CSVEKLGSGGDSYEQYF.

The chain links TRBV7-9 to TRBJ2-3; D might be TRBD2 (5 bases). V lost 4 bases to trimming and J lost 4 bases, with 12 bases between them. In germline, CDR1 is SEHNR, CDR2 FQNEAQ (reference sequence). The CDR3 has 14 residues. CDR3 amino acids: CASSYGGAADTQYF. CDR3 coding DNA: TGTGCCAGCAGCTACGGAGGTGCGGCAGATACGCAGTATTTT.

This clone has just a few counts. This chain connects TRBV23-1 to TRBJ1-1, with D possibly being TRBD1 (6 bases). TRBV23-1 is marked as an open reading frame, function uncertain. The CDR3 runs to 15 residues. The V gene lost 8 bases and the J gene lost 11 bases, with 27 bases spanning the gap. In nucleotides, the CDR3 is TGCGCCAGCCCCTTTCCCCCCCGGGGGGCTGAGGGCGCTTTCTTT. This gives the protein CASPFPPRGAEGAFF.

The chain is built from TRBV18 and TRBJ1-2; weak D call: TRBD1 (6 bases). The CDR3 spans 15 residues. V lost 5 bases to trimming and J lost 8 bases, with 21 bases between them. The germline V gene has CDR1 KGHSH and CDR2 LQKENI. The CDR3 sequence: CASSNPDRPVWGYTF. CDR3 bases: TGTGCCAGCTCAAACCCGGACAGACCCGTTTGGGGCTACACCTTC. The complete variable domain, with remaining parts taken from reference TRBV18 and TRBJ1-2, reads NAGVMQNPRHLVRRRGQEARLRCSPMKGHSHVYWYRQLPEEGLKFMVYLQKENIIDESGMPKERFSAEFPKEGPSILRIQQVVRGDSAAYFCASSNPDRPVWGYTFGSGTRLTVV.

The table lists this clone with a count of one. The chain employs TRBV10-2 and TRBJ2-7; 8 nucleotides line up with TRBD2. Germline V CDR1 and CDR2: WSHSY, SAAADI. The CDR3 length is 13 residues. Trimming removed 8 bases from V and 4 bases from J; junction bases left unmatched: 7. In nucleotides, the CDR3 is TGCGCCAGCCGGCATAGCGGGGAGTACGAGCAGTACTTC. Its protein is CASRHSGEYEQYF.

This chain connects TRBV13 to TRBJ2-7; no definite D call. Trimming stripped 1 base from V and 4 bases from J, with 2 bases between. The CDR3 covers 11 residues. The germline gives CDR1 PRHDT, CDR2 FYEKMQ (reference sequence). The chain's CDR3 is CASSLAYEQYF. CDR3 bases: TGTGCCAGCAGCTTAGCATACGAGCAGTACTTC.

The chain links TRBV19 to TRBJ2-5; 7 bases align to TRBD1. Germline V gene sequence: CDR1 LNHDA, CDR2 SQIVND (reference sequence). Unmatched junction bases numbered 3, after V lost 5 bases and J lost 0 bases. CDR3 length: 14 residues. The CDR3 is CASSFDRDQETQYF. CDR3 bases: TGTGCCAGTAGTTTCGACAGGGACCAAGAGACCCAGTACTTC.

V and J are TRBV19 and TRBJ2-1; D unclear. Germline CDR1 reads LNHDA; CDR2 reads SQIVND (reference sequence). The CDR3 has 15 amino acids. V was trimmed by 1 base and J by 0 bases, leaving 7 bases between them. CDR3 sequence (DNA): TGTGCCAGTAGTATAGTACCTAGCTCCTACAATGAGCAGTTCTTC. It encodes CASSIVPSSYNEQFF.

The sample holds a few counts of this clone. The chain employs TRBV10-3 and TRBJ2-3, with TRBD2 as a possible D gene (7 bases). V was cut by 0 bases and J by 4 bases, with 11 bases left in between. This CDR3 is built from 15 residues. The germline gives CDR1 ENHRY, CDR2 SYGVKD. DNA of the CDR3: TGTGCCATCAGTGAGTCGGAGGGGGGGCCAGATACGCAGTATTTT. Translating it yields CAISESEGGPDTQYF.

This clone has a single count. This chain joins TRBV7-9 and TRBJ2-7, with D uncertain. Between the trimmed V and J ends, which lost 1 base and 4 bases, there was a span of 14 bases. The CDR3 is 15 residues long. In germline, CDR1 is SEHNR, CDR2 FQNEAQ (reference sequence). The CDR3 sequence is CASSLERSAGYEQYF. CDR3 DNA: TGTGCCAGCAGCTTAGAGCGAAGTGCCGGGTACGAGCAGTACTTC.

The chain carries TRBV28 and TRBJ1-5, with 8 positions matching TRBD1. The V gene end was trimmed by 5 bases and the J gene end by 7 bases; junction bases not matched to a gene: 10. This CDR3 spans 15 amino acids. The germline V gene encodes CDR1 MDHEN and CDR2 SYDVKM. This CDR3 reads CASSPDRETPQPQHF. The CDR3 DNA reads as TGTGCCAGCAGTCCGGACAGGGAAACACCCCAGCCCCAGCATTTT.

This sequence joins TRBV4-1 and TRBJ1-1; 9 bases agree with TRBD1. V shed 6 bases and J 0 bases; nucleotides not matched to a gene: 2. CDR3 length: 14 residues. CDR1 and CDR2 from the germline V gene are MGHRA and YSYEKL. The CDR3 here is CASRTGGLNTEAFF. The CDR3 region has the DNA TGCGCCAGCAGAACAGGGGGCCTGAACACTGAAGCTTTCTTT.

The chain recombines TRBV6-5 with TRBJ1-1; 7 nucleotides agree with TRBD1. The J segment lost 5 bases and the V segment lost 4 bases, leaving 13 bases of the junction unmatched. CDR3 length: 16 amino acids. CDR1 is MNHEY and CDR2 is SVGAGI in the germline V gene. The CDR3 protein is CASSSSRDSSGTEAFF. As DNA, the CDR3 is TGTGCCAGCAGTTCATCCCGGGACAGCTCAGGGACTGAAGCTTTCTTT.

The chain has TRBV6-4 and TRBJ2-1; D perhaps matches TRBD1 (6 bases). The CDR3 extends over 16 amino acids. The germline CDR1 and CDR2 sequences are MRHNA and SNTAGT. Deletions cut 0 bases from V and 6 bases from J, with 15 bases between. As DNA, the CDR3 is TGTGCCAGCAGTGACTCGAGACAGGATGGGTCCAATGAGCAGTTCTTC. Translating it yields CASSDSRQDGSNEQFF.

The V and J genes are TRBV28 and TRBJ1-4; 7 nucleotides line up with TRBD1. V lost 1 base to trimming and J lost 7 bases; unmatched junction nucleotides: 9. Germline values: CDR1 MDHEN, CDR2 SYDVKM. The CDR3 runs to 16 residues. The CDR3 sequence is CASSLYADRPTEKLFF. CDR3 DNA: TGTGCCAGCAGTTTATATGCGGACAGGCCTACTGAAAAACTGTTTTTT.

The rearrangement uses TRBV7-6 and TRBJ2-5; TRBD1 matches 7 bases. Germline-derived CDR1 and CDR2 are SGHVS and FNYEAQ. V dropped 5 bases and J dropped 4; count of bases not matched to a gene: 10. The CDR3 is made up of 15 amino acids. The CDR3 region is CASSLSQGWSETQYF. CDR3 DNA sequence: TGTGCCAGCAGCCTATCACAGGGGTGGTCAGAGACCCAGTACTTC.